These 10 T cell receptor beta chains came from one sample sequenced in a study of shared clonotypes between healthy human individuals. The protocol was immunoSEQ multiplex PCR, while the TCRdb copy is restricted to in-frame clones and leaves out a portion. The table has about 980,000 clones, 60% to 85% seen once; the top ten hold approximately 1.5%. Sequenced input: memory CD4+ T cells sorted from blood. Sample subset: CD45RA-negative fraction. The receptors come from a young man in good health.

Details on this clone: Other nucleotide sequences in the sample specify the same CDR3. V gene TRBV6-5 combines with J gene TRBJ1-1; TRBD1 is a possible D gene (6 bases). The CDR3 consists of 14 residues. Germline lookup yields CDR1 MNHEY and CDR2 SVGAGI. V lost 6 bases and J lost 5, with 16 bases in between. CDR3 bases: TGTGCCAGCAGCCTCGGGGGGGGGCGGACTGAAGCTTTCTTT. As protein: CASSLGGGRTEAFF.

CDR3 nucleotides: TGCGCCAGCAGCCAACGGGAGGGCGGCAGCACAGATACGCAGTATTTT. Translating it yields CASSQREGGSTDTQYF. V gene TRBV4-1 combines with J gene TRBJ2-3; TRBD2 agrees at 8 bases. The CDR3 extends over 16 amino acids. CDR1 and CDR2 (germline): MGHRA, YSYEKL. Losses at the gene ends were 2 bases for V and 0 bases for J; bases not matched to a gene: 4.

This sequence joins TRBV4-3 and TRBJ2-1; TRBD2 matches 8 bases. Germline CDR1 and CDR2: LGHNA and YSLEER. V trimming: 2 bases; J trimming: 9 bases; junction bases outside the gene matches: 6. The CDR3 consists of 14 residues. The CDR3 here is CASSQNRAGGEQFF. In DNA, the CDR3 is TGCGCCAGCAGCCAAAATCGTGCGGGGGGTGAGCAGTTCTTC.

For the CDR3, the DNA is TGTGCCAGCAGTCCCGGGACACTGGGGAGGACCCAGTACTTC. Encoded protein: CASSPGTLGRTQYF. V is TRBV6-5 and J is TRBJ2-5, with a tentative D call TRBD1 (6 bases). The CDR3 is made up of 14 amino acids. Germline V gene lookup returns CDR1 MNHEY and CDR2 SVGAGI. V was trimmed by 5 bases and J by 7 bases, leaving 17 bases between them.

The chain combines TRBV7-2 with TRBJ2-2, with a tentative D call TRBD2 (7 bases). Germline V gene data show CDR1 as SGHTA and CDR2 as FQGNSA. CDR3 length: 14 amino acids. V dropped 5 bases and J dropped 6 bases, with 13 bases sitting between them. The CDR3 sequence: CASSPRGGSGELFF. In DNA, the CDR3 is TGTGCCAGCAGCCCAAGGGGGGGCTCCGGGGAGCTGTTTTTT.

This CDR3 is CASSYSRDGNTEAFF. CDR3 DNA: TGTGCCAGCAGTTACTCTAGGGACGGGAACACTGAAGCTTTCTTT. The chain carries TRBV6-5 and TRBJ1-1; D perhaps matches TRBD1 (5 bases). V shed 0 bases and J shed 1 base, with 9 bases lying between them. Germline lookup yields CDR1 MNHEY and CDR2 SVGAGI. The CDR3 extends over 15 amino acids.

This clone occurred a few times. The chain carries TRBV27 and TRBJ1-2; 9 positions match TRBD1. CDR1 and CDR2 (germline): MNHEY, SMNVEV (reference sequence). V gave up 6 bases and J gave up 8 bases; unmatched junction bases: 7. This CDR3 spans 13 amino acids. In DNA form, the CDR3 reads TGTGCCAGCAGCCTCACAGGGGGCGTGGGCTACACCTTC. This codes for CASSLTGGVGYTF.

The rearrangement links TRBV4-2 to TRBJ1-1, with D tentatively TRBD1 (5 bases). This CDR3 spans 15 amino acids. Germline loops: CDR1 LGHNA, CDR2 YNFKEQ. Trimming took off 5 bases at V and 5 bases at J, with 18 bases between the two ends. CDR3 nucleotide sequence: TGTGCCAGCAGCAAGGGGCTCGGCCCCGGGACTGAAGCTTTCTTT. This encodes CASSKGLGPGTEAFF.

On this clone itself: Other nucleotide sequences in the sample specify the same CDR3. CDR3 sequence: CASSLGGSQETQYF. CDR3 DNA: TGCGCCAGCAGCTTAGGTGGAAGCCAAGAGACCCAGTACTTC. This chain connects TRBV5-1 to TRBJ2-5; D gene ambiguous. Trimming shortened V by 2 bases and J by 1 base, and 9 bases separated the two germline ends. Germline V gene lookup returns CDR1 SGHRS and CDR2 YFSETQ. The CDR3 loop spans 14 amino acids. The full variable domain, its missing parts supplied by reference TRBV5-1 and TRBJ2-5, is KAGVTQTPRYLIKTRGQQVTLSCSPISGHRSVSWYQQTPGQGLQFLFEYFSETQRNKGNFPGRFSGRQFSNSRSEMNVSTLELGDSALYLCASSLGGSQETQYFGPGTRLLVL.

The chain has TRBV28 and TRBJ1-2; D is ambiguous. CDR1 is MDHEN, CDR2 SYDVKM, per germline. The CDR3 length is 12 residues. V was clipped by 5 bases and J by 4 bases, with 8 bases between them. CDR3 sequence reads: CASSPGVYGYTF. The CDR3, as DNA: TGTGCCAGCAGTCCCGGGGTCTATGGCTACACCTTC.